Listed below are T cell receptor beta chains from one sample, sequenced in a study of blood T cell repertoires in COVID-19. Measured with immunoSEQ multiplex PCR; TCRdb has only the in-frame clones, and not every one. The sample records just under 20,000 clones, about 85% being singletons. The sequenced sample was peripheral blood. All receptors derive from a human donor with active COVID-19. The donor label of this sample is uncertain. Each CDR3 is given without its conserved first and last residue.

J gene: TRBJ1-2; V gene: TRBV2; CDR3 protein: ASTGFVPGYT
J gene: TRBJ2-1; V gene: TRBV10-3; CDR3 protein: AIRDSLAGNEQF
J gene: TRBJ2-4; V gene: TRBV7-8; CDR3 protein: ASSLRTSGSGDIQY
J gene: TRBJ2-2; V gene: TRBV7-2; CDR3 protein: ASSPRLAGNANTGELF
J gene: TRBJ2-2; V gene: TRBV4-1; CDR3 protein: ASSLQPGTGATGELF
J gene: TRBJ1-1; V gene: TRBV6-5; CDR3 protein: ASSILQGNTEAF
J gene: TRBJ1-1; V gene: TRBV5-6; CDR3 protein: ASSLSGAPNTEAF
J gene: TRBJ2-2; V gene: TRBV7-9; CDR3 protein: ASSGLRGQRANTGELF
J gene: TRBJ2-1; V gene: TRBV11-3; CDR3 protein: ASTRVADEQF
J gene: TRBJ2-7; V gene: TRBV13; CDR3 protein: ASSLGGTGAYEQY
J gene: TRBJ2-7; V gene: TRBV20-1; CDR3 protein: SASIRGLYEQY
J gene: TRBJ1-5; V gene: TRBV5-6; CDR3 protein: ASSLWGRSGQPQH
J gene: TRBJ2-7; V gene: TRBV28; CDR3 protein: ASSRLAGLHEQY
J gene: TRBJ2-1; V gene: TRBV28; CDR3 protein: ASTLLAGGGYNEQF
J gene: TRBJ2-2; V gene: TRBV28; CDR3 protein: ASSFSRLSNTGELF
J gene: TRBJ1-5; V gene: TRBV4-3; CDR3 protein: ASSQDLGHHSAQH
J gene: TRBJ1-5; V gene: TRBV28; CDR3 protein: ASSSRVRGAKSNQPQH
J gene: TRBJ2-7; V gene: TRBV3-1/TRBV3-2; CDR3 protein: ASSPRVDSYEQY
J gene: TRBJ2-2; V gene: TRBV25-1; CDR3 protein: ASSEVLSGELF
J gene: TRBJ1-1; V gene: TRBV19; CDR3 protein: ASSIGAGADTEAF
J gene: TRBJ2-2; V gene: TRBV4-2; CDR3 protein: ASSQDSQGRELF